This T cell receptor (beta chain) was observed in a study of Graves' ophthalmopathy and Graves' hyperthyroidism. Amplified material comprised TCR beta CDR3 regions derived from RNA transcripts. First-round RT-PCR used HTBI primers; second-round multiplex PCR followed. TCRdb re-called the multiplex PCR reads through MiXCR, storing one row per CDR3 protein. This sample has about 500,000 distinct CDR3 sequences, with under 15% found just once. This clonotype was recorded many times. Its antigen is unknown. The evidence that diagnosis relied on was clinical symptoms, serum thyroxine, TRAb, thyroid ultrasound and orbital computed tomography. It was from 9.5 to 10 ml of fresh peripheral blood that the PBMCs came. V lost 0 bases, J lost 4 bases, and 12 bases lay in between. The CDR3 is made up of 15 amino acids. CDR1 is LGHDT and CDR2 is YNNKEL in the germline V gene (reference sequence). General study findings and limits: Most thyroid clonotypes with frequency above 0.001 were detected in blood too.

The clonotype was recovered from a woman aged 25 to 39 with Graves' ophthalmopathy. The chain recombines TRBV3-1 with TRBJ1-2; unclear D gene. The sequencing input was blood. CDR3: CASSQDRRAFYGYTF. The CDR3, as DNA: TGTGCCAGCAGCCAAGATCGTAGGGCCTTCTATGGCTACACCTTC.